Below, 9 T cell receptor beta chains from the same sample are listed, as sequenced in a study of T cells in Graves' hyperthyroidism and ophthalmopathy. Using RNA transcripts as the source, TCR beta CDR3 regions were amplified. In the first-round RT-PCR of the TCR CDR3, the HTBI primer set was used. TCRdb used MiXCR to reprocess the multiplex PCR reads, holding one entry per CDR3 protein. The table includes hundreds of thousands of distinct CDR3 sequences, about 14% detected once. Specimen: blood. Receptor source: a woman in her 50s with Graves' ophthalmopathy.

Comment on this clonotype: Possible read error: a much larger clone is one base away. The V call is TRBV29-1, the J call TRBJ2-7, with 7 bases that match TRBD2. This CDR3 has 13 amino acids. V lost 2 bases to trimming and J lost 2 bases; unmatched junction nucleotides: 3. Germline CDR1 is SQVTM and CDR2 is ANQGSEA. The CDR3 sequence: CSVERDYTYEQYF. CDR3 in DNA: TGCAGCGTTGAAAGGGACTATACCTACGAGCAGTACTTC.

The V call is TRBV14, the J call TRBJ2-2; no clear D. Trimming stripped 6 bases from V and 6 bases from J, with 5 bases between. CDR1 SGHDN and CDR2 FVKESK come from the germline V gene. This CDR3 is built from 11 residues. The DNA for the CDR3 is TGTGCCAGCAGGGGTGCCGGGGAGCTGTTTTTT. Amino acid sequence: CASRGAGELFF.

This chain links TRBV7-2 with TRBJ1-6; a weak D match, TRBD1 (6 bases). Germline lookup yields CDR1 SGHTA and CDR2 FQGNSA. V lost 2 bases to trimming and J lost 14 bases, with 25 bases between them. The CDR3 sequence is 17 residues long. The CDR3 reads CASSLNGPGASGFTLHF. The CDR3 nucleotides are TGTGCCAGCAGCTTAAATGGGCCGGGGGCGTCGGGTTTCACCCTCCACTTT.

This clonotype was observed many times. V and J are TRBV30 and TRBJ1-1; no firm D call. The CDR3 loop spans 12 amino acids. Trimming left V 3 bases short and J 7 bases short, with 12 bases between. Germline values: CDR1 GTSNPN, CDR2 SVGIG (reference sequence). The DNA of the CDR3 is TGTGCCTGGAGGGCGAGTGCGGGTGAAGCTTTCTTT. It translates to CAWRASAGEAFF.

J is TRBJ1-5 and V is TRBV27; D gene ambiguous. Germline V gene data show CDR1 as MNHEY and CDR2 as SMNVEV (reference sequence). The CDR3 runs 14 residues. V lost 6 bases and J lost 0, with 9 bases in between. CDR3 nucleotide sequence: TGTGCCAGCAGCCAGCGGGCTAGCAATCAGCCCCAGCATTTT. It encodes CASSQRASNQPQHF.

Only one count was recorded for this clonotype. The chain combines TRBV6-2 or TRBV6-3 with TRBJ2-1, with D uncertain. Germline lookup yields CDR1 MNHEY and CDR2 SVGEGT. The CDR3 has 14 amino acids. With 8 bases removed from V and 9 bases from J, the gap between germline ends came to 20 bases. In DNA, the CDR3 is TGTGCCAGCGTACACCATAGCCTTCTCGGTGAGCAGTTCTTC. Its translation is CASVHHSLLGEQFF.

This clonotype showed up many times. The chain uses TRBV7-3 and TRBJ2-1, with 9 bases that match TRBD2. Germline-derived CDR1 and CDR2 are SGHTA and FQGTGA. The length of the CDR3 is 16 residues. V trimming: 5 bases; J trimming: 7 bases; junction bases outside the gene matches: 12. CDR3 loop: CASSPRVIAGANEQFF. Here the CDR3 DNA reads TGTGCCAGCAGCCCTCGAGTAATAGCGGGAGCAAATGAGCAGTTCTTC.

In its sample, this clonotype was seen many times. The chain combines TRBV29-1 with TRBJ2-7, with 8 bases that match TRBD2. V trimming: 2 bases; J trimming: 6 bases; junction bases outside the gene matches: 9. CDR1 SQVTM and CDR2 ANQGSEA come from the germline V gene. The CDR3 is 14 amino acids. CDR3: CSVEMGLGRFEQYF. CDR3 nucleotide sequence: TGCAGCGTTGAAATGGGACTAGGGCGTTTCGAGCAGTACTTC.

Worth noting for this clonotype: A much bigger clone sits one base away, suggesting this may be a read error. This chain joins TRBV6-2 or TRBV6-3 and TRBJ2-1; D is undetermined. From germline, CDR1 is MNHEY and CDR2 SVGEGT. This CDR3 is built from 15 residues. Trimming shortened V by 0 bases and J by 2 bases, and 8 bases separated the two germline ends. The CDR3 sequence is CASSYSTPPYNEQFF. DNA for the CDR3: TGTGCCAGCAGTTACTCCACTCCCCCCTACAATGAGCAGTTCTTC.